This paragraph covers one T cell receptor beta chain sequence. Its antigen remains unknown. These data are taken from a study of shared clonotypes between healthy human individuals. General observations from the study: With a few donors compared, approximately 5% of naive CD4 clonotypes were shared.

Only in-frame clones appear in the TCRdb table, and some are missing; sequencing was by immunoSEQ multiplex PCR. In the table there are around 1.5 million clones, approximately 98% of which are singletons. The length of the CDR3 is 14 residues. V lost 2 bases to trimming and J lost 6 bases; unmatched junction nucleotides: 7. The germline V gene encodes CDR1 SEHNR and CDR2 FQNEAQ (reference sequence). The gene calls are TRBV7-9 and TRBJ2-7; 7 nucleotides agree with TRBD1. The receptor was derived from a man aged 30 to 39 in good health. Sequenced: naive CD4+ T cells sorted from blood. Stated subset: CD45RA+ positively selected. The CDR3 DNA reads TGTGCCAGCAGCTTAATAGGACAGGTCGCCGAGCAGTACTTC. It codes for CASSLIGQVAEQYF.